Here is one T cell receptor beta chain with its context. The sample comes from a study of T cell responses to AZD1222 COVID-19 vaccine. CDR1 is LGHDT and CDR2 is YNNKEL in the germline V gene (reference sequence). Trimming removed 4 bases from V and 2 bases from J, with 15 bases in between. The CDR3 consists of 16 residues. Libraries were prepared by immunoSEQ multiplex PCR; TCRdb keeps only in-frame clonotypes and omits some of them. The profile shows 130,000 to 150,000 clones, approximately 94% of them singletons. The sample was peripheral blood, taken on day 0 of AZD1222 vaccination. The chain uses TRBV3-1 (or the pseudogene TRBV3-2) and TRBJ2-4, with D hard to call. The clonotype comes from an adult in good health. In DNA, the CDR3 is TGTGCCAGCAGCCCCTTCTTCGAACTGTCCAAAAACATTCAGTACTTC. Its translation is CASSPFFELSKNIQYF.